At least ten counts were recorded for the clone carrying this TCR beta chain. Germline DNA was extracted too, while blood RNA derived from unsorted whole blood. The CDR3 runs to 15 residues. Deletions cut 2 bases from V and 5 bases from J, with 16 bases between. Germline V lookup: CDR1 SGHAT, CDR2 FQNNGV. The data stem from a study of tumor-infiltrating lymphocytes in primary liver carcinoma. With 500 ng total RNA as template and a constant-region primer, TCR beta cDNA was made. Libraries covering TCR beta were generated through three nested multiplex PCR rounds (using a slightly modified ARM-PCR). The two initial PCR rounds, 9 to 11 cycles each, used TRBV1-TRBV30 forward and C-beta reverse primers. TCRdb reanalysed the multiplex PCR reads using MiXCR and keeps one entry per CDR3 protein. The repertoire holds 180,000 or so distinct CDR3 sequences, with less than 65% as singletons.

The V gene is TRBV11-2, the J gene TRBJ2-7; D may be TRBD1 (6 bases). The material sequenced was peripheral blood. The receptor was isolated from a man aged 35 to 55 with primary liver carcinoma and hepatitis B virus infection. The chain's CDR3 is CASSLTVGQFHEQYF. Here the CDR3 DNA reads TGTGCCAGCAGCTTAACGGTCGGACAGTTCCACGAGCAGTACTTC.